This T cell receptor beta chain was documented in a study of beta chain features in type 1 diabetes. As to this clone: Its antigen is not known.

Germline CDR1 and CDR2: SNHLY and FYNNEI. The CDR3 loop spans 15 amino acids. V dropped 7 bases and J dropped 5; count of bases not matched to a gene: 12. Study conclusions and caveats: TCRB CDR3s were moderately but significantly shorter in Type 1 diabetes patients in all four CD4+ subsets. Because the template was cDNA, high-expressing cells might be over-represented.

Purity (above 95%) was reached by all sorted populations. As every portion of the isolated RNA was reverse transcribed, the sequencing read expressed TCRB transcripts. Some clones are missing from TCRdb's copy, which holds only in-frame ones; the method was immunoSEQ multiplex PCR. Among 40,000 to 50,000 clones listed, 60% to 75% were seen once. The source is a man aged 25 to 45 with type 1 diabetes. Some clones in this sample may be carry-over from other donors' samples. The chain joins TRBV2 to TRBJ2-5; 8 bases agree with TRBD2. The sequenced sample was Tregs from blood. The CDR3 bases are TGTGCCAGCACCCAAGGAGGACTAGCAAGCGAGACCCAGTACTTC. Amino acid sequence: CASTQGGLASETQYF.